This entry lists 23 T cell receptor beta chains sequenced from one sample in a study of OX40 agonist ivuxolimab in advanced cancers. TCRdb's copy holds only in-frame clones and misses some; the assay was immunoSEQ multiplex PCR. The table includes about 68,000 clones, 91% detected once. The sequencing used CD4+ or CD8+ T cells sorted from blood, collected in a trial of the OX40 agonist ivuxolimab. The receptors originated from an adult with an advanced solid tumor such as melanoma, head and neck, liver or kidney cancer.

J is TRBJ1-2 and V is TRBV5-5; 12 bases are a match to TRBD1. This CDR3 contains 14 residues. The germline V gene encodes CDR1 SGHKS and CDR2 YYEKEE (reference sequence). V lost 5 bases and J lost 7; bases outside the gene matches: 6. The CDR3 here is CASSSGTGGSGYTF. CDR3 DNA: TGTGCCAGCAGTTCCGGGACAGGGGGCTCTGGCTACACCTTC.

CDR3 amino acids: CASSERRGLGDNEKLFF. DNA for the CDR3: TGTGCCAGCAGTGAACGTCGAGGGTTGGGAGATAATGAAAAACTGTTTTTT. The chain links TRBV2 to TRBJ1-4; D call uncertain. The CDR3 contains 17 residues. V was clipped by 2 bases and J by 4 bases, with 17 bases between them. Germline V gene sequence: CDR1 SNHLY, CDR2 FYNNEI. The full variable domain, with the rest looked up from reference TRBV2 and TRBJ1-4, is EPEVTQTPSHQVTQMGQEVILRCVPISNHLYFYWYRQILGQKVEFLVSFYNNEISEKSEIFDDQFSVERPDGSNFTLKIRSTKLEDSAMYFCASSERRGLGDNEKLFFGSGTQLSVL.

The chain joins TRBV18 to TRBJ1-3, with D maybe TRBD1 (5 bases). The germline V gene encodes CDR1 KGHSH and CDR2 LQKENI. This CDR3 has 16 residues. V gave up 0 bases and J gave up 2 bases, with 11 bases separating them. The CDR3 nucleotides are TGTGCCAGCTCACCACCTGGGGCAAGAACTGGAAACACCATATATTTT. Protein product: CASSPPGARTGNTIYF.

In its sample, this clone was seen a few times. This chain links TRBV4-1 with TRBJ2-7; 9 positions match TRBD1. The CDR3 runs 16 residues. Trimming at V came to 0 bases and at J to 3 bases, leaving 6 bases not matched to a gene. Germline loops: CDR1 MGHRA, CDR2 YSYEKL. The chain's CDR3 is CASSQDVWTGVYEQYF. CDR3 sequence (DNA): TGCGCCAGCAGCCAAGATGTTTGGACAGGGGTCTACGAGCAGTACTTC.

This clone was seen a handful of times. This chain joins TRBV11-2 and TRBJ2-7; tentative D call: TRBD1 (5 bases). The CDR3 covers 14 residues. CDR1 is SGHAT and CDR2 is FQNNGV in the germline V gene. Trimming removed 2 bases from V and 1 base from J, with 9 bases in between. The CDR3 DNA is TGTGCCAGCAGCTTACTGGGGCATTCCTACGAGCAGTACTTC. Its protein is CASSLLGHSYEQYF.

The CDR3 loop is CASSHTGGLGVYEQYF. The DNA for the CDR3 is TGTGCCAGCAGCCACACAGGGGGACTGGGAGTCTACGAGCAGTACTTC. The chain recombines TRBV9 with TRBJ2-7, with TRBD1 matching over 8 bases. Germline lookup yields CDR1 SGDLS and CDR2 YYNGEE. The V and J ends lost 4 bases and 3 bases, in that order; junction bases with no gene match: 12. There are 16 residues in the CDR3.

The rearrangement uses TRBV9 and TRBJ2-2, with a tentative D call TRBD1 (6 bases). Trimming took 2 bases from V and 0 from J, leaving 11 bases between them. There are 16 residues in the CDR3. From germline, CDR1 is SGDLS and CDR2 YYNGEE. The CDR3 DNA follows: TGTGCCAGCAGCGTCTTCGACAGGTCGAACACCGGGGAGCTGTTTTTT. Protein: CASSVFDRSNTGELFF.

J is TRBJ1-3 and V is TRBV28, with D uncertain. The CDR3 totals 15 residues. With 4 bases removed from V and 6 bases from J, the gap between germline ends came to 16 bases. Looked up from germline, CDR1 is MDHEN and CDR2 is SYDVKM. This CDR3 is CASSSNVKPTNTIYF. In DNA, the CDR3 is TGTGCCAGCAGTTCAAACGTAAAACCAACAAACACCATATATTTT.

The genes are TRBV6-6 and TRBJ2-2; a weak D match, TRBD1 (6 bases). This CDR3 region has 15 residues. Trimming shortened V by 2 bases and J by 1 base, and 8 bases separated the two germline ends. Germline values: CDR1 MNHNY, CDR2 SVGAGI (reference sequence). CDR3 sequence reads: CASSYAQGNTGELFF. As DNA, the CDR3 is TGTGCCAGCAGTTACGCACAGGGGAACACCGGGGAGCTGTTTTTT.

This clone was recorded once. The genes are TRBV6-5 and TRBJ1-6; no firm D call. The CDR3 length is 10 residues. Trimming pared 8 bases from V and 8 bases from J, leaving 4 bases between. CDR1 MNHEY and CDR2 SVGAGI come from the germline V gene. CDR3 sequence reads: CASGDSPLHF. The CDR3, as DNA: TGTGCCAGCGGCGATTCACCCCTCCACTTT.

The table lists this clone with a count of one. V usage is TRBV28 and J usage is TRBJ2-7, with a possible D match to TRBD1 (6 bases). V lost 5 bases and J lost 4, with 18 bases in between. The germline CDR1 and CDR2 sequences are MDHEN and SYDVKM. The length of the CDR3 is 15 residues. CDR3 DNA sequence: TGTGCCAGCAGTCACGCGGACAGCAATTTTTACGAGCAGTACTTC. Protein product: CASSHADSNFYEQYF.

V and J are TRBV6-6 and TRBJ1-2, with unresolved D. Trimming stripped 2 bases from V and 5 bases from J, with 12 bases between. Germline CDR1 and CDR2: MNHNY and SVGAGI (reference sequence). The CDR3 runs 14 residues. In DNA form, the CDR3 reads TGTGCCAGCAGTTACGGACGGAGACGGTATGGCTACACCTTC. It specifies CASSYGRRRYGYTF.

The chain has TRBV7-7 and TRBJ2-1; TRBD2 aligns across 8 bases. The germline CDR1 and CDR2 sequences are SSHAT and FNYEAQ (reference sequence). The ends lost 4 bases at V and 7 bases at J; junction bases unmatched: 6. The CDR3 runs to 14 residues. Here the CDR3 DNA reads TGTGCCAGCAGCTCTGGGACTAGGGGGAATGAGCAGTTCTTC. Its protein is CASSSGTRGNEQFF.

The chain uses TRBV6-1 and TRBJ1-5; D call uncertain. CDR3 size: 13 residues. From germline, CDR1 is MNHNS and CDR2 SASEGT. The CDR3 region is CAIAVGRDQPQHF. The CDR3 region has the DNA TGTGCTATAGCCGTAGGGCGTGATCAGCCCCAGCATTTT.

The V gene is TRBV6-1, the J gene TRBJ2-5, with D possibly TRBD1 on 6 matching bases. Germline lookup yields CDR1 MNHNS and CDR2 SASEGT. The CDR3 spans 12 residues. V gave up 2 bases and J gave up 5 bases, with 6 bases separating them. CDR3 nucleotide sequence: TGTGCCAGCAGTGAAAGGGGGGAGACCCAGTACTTC. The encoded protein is CASSERGETQYF.

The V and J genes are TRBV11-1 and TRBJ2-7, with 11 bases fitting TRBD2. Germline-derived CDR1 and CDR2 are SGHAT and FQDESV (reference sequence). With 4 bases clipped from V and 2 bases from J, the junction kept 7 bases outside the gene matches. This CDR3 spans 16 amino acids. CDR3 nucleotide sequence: TGTGCCAGCAGCTCCCAACTAGCGGGGGTAGCCTACGAGCAGTACTTC. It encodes CASSSQLAGVAYEQYF.

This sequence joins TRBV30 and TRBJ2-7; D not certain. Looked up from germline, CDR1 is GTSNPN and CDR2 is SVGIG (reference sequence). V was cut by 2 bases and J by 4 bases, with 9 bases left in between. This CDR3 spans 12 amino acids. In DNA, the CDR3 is TGTGCCTGGAGTTCTGCGAGGTACGAGCAGTACTTC. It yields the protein CAWSSARYEQYF.

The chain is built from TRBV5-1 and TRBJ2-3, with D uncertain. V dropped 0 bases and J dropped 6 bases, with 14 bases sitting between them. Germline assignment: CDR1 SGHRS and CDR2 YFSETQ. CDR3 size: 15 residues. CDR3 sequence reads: CASSLARPGPDTQYF. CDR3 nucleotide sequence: TGCGCCAGCAGCTTGGCCAGACCCGGCCCGGATACGCAGTATTTT.

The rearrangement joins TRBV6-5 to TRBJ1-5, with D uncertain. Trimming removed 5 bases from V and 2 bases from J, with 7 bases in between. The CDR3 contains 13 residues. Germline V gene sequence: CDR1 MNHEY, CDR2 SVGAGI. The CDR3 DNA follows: TGTGCCAGCAGTCCTAGGGGCAATCAGCCCCAGCATTTT. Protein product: CASSPRGNQPQHF.

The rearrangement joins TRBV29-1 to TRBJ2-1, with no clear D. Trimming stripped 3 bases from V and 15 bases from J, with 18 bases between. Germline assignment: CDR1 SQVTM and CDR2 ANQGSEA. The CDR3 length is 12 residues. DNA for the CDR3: TGCAGCGTTGAGGCCCCTGGCCGGTGGGGGTTCTTC. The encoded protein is CSVEAPGRWGFF.

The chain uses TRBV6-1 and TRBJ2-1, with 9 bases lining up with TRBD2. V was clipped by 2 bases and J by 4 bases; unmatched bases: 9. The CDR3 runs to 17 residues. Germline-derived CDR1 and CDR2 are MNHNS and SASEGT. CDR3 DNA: TGTGCCAGCAGTGAAATTGCTGCGGGAGGGCGGTACAATGAGCAGTTCTTC. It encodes CASSEIAAGGRYNEQFF.

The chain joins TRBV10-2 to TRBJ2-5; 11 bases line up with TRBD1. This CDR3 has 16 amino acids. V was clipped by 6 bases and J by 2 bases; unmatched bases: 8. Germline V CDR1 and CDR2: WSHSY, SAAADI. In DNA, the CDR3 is TGCGCCAGCAGCCGGGGGTGGGACAGGGGGCAAGAGACCCAGTACTTC. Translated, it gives CASSRGWDRGQETQYF.

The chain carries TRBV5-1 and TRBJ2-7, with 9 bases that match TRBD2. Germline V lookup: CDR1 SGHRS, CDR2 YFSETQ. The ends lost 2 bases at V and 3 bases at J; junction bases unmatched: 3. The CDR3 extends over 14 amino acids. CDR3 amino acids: CASSFGTSIYEQYF. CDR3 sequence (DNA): TGCGCCAGCAGCTTCGGGACTAGCATCTACGAGCAGTACTTC.